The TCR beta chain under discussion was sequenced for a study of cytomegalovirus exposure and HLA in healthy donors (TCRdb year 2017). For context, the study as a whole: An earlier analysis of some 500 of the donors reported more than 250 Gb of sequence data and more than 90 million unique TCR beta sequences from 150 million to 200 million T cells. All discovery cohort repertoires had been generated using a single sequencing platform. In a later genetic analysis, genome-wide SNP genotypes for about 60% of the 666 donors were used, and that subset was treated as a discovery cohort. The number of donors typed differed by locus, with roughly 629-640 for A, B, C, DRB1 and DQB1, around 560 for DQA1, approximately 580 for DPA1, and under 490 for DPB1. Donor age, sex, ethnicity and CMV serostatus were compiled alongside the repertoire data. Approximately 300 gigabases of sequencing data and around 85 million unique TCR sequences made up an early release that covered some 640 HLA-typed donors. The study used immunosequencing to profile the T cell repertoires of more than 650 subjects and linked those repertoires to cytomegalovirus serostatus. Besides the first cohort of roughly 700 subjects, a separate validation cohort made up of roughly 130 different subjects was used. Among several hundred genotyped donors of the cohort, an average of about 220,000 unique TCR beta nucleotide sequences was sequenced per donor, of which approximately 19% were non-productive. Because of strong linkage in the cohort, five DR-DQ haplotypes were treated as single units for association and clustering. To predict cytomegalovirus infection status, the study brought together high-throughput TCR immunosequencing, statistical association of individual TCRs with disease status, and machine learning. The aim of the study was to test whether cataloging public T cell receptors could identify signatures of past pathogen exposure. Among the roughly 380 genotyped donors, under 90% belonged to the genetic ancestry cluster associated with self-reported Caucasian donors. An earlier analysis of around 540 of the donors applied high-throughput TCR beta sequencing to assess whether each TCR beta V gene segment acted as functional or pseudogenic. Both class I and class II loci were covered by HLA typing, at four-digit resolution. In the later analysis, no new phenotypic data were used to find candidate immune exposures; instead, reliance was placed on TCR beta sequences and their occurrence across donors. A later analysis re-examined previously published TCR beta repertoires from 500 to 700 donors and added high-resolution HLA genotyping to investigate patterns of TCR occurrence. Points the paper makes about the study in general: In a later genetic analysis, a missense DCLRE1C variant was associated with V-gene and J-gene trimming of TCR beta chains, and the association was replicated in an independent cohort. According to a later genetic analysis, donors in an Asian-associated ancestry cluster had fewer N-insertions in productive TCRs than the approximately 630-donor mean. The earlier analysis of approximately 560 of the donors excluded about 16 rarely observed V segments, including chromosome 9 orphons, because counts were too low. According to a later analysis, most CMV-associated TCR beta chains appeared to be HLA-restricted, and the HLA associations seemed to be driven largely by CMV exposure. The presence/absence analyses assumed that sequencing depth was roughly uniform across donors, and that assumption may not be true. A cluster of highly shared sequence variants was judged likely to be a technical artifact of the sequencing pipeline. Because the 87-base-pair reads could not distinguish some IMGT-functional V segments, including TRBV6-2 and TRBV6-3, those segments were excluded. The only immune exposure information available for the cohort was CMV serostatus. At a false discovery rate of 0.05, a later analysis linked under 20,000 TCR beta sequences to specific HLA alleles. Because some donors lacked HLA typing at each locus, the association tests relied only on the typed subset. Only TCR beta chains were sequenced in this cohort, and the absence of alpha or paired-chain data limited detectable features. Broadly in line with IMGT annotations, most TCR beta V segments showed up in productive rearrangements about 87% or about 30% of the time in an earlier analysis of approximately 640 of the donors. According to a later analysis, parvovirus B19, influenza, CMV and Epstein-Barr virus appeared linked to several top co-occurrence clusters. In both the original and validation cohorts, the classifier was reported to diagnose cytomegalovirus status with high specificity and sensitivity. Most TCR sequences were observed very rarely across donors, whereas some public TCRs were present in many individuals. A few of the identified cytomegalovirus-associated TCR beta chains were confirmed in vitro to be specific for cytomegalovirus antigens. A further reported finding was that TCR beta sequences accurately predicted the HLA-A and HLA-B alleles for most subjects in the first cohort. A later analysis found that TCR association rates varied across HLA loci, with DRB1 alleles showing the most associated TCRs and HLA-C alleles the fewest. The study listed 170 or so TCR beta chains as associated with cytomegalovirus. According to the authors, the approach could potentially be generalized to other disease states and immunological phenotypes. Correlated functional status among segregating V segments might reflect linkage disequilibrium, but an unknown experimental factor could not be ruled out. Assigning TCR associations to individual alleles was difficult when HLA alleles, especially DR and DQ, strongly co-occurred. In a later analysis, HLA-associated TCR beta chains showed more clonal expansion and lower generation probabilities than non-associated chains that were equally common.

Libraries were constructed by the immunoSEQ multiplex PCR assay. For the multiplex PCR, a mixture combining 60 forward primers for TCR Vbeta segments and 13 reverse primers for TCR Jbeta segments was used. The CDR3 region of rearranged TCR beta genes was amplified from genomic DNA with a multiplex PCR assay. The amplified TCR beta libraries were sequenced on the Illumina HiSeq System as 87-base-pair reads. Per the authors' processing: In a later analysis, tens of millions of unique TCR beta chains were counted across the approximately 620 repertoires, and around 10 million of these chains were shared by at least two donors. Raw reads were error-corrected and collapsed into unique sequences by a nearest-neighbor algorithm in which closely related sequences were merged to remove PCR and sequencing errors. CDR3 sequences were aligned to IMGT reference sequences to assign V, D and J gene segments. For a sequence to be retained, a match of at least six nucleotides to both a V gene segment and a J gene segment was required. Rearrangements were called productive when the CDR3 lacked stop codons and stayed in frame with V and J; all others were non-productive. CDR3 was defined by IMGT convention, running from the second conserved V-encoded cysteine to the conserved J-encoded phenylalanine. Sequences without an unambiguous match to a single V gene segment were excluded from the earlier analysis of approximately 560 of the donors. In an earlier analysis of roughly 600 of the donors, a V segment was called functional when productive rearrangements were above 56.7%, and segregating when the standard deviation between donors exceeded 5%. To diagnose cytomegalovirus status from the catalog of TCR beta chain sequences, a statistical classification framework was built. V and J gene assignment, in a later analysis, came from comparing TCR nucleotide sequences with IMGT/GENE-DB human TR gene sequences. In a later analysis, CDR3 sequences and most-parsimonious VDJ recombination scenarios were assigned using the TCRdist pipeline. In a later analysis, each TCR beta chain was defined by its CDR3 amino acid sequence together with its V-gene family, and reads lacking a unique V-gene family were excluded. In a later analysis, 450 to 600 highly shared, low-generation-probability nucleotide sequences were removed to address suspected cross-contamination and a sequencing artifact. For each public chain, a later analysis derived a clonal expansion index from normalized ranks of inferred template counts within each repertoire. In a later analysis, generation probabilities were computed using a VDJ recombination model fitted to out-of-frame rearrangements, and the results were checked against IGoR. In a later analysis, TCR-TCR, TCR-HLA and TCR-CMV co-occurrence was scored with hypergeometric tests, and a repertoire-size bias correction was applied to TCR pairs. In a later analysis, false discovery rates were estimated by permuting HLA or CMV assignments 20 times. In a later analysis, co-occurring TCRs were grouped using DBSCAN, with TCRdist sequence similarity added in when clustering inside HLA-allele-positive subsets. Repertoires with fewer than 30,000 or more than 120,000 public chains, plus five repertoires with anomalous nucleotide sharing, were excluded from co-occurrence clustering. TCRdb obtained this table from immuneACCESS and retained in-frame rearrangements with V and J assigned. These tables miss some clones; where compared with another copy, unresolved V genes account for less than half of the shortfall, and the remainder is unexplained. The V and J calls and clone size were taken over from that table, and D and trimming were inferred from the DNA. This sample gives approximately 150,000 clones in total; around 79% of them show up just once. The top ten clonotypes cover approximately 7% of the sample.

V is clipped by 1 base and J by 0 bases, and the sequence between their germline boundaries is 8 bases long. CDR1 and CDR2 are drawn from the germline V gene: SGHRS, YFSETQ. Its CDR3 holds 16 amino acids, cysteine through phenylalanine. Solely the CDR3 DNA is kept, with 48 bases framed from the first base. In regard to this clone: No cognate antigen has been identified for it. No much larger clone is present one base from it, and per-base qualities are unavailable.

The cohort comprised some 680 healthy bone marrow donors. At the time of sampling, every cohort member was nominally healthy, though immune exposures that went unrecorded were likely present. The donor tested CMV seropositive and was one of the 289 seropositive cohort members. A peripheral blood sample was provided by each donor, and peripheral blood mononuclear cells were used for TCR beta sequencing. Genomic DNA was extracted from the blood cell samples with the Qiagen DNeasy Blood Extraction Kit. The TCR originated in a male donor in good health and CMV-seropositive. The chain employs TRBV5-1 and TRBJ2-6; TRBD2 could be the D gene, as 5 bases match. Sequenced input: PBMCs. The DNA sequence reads TGCGCCAGCAGCTTGTACGGGGACTCTGGGGCCAACGTCCTGACTTTC. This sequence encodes CASSLYGDSGANVLTF.